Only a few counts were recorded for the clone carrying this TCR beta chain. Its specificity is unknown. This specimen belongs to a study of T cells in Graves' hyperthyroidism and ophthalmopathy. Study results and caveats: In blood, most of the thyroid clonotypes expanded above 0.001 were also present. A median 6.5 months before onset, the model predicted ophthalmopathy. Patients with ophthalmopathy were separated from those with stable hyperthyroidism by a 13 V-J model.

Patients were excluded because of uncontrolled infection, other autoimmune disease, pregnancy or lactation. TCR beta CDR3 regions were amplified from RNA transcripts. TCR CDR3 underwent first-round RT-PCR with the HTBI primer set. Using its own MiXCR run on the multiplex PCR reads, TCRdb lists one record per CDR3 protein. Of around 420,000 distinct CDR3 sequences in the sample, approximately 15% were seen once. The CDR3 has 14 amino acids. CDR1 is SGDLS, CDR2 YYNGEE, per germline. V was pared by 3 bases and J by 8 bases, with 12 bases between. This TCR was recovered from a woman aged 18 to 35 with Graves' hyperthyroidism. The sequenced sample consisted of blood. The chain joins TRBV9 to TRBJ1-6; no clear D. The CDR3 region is CASSATGEHSPLHF. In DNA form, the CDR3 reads TGTGCCAGCAGCGCCACCGGGGAACATTCACCCCTCCACTTT.